This TCR beta chain stems from a study of T-cell reconstitution after alpha-beta-depleted transplantation in children listed by TCRdb under 2016. Regarding the research as a whole: Using TCR repertoire profiling, the study followed T-cell immune reconstitution in a quantitative way in children after TCRalphabeta/CD19-depleted allogeneic hematopoietic cell transplantation.

The sample's treatment or condition label, in plain terms: allogeneic hematopoietic cell transplantation with graft depleted of TCRalphabeta T cells and CD19 B cells. TCRalphabeta/CD19-depleted allogeneic hematopoietic cell grafts were given to the transplant recipients, all of whom were children. Library preparation used PCR. Sequenced using an Illumina HiSeq 2500. Molecular barcoding was employed in the preparation of TCR libraries, with unique molecular identifiers being used to normalize TCRbeta repertoire quantification. The public sequencing data were trimmed at Q25 with fastp and processed into clonotypes with MiXCR by TCRdb, which kept only in-frame beta chains. Entries that share a CDR3 protein sequence are merged under the most common genes and DNA. The sample table shows approximately 150,000 distinct CDR3 sequences, and around 8.5% are seen once. The ten largest make up 15% to 20% of the sample.

There are many counts of this clonotype. What antigen it recognizes has not been identified. No much larger clone is present one base from it, and per-base qualities are unavailable. Results the study describes overall, beyond this receptor: In some patients, the high TCRbeta diversity seen at day 60 was put down to recipient T cells and intrathymic progenitors that had survived conditioning. Hyperexpanded clone frequencies declined over subsequent months; after one year, T-cell counts and TCRbeta diversity were mostly attributed to newly produced T cells. Apparently early alphabetaT-cell count recovery about two months after transplant reportedly relied on only several hundred rapidly expanded clones derived from non-depleted graft cells.

The starting material was PBMCs, mostly from graft donor cells, obtained 180 days after TCRalphabeta/CD19-depleted stem cell transplant. This clonotype was sampled from a female patient aged 2 to 10 who had a stem cell transplant for congenital amegakaryocytic thrombocytopenia, so the T cells may come from the graft donor.

The DNA sequence is TGCGCCAGCAGCTTGGCGGGACTAGCGGTCACAGATACGCAGTATTTT. Its translation reads: CASSLAGLAVTDTQYF. This chain joins TRBV5-1 to TRBJ2-3; 11 middle bases align to TRBD2. Trimming takes 0 bases off V and 2 bases off J; junction bases not matched to a gene: 2. From a lookup of the germline V gene, CDR1 and CDR2 are SGHRS and YFSETQ. The CDR3 runs 16 amino acids, cysteine and phenylalanine included. Of the read, only the CDR3 DNA is kept; its 48 bases are in frame from base 1.